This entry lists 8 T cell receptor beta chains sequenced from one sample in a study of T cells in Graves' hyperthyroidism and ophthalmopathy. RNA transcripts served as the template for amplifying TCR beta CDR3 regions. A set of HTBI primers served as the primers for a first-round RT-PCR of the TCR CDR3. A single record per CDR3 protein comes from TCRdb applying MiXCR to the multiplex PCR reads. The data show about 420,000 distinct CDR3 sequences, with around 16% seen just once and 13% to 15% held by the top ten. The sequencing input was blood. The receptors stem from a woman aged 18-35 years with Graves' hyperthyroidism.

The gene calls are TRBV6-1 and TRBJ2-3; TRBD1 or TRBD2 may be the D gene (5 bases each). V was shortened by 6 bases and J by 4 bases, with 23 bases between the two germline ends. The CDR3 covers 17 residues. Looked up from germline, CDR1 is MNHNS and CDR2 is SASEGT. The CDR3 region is CASSPRSVGVFPDTQYF. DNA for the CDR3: TGTGCCAGCAGCCCACGGAGCGTGGGGGTTTTTCCAGATACGCAGTATTTT.

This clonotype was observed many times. The CDR3 region is CASSVTSELYEQYF. Here the CDR3 DNA reads TGTGCCAGCAGCGTGACTAGCGAGCTCTACGAGCAGTACTTC. J is TRBJ2-7 and V is TRBV7-2; 8 bases line up with TRBD2. J lost 3 bases, V lost 5 bases, and 6 bases had no gene match. The germline gives CDR1 SGHTA, CDR2 FQGNSA. This CDR3 has 14 residues.

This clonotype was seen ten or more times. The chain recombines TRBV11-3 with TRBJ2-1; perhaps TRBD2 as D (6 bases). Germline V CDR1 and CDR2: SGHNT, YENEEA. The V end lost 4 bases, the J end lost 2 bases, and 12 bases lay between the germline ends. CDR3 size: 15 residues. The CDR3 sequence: CASSSRSGAYNEQFF. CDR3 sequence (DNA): TGTGCCAGCAGCTCTAGATCGGGGGCCTACAATGAGCAGTTCTTC.

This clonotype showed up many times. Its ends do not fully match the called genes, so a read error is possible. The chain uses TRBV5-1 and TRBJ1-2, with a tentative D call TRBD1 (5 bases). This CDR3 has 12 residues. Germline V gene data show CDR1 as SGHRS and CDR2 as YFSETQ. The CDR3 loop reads CASSLGGGGYTF. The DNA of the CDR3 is TGTGCCAGCAGCCTCGGCGGGGGGGGCTACACCTTC.

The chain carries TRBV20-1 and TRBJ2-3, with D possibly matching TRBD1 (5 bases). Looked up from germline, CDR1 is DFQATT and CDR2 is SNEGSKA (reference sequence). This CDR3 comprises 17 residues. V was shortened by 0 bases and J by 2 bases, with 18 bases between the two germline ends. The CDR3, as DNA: TGCAGTGCTAGAGATTCAGGGTCCCTATGGATCACAGATACGCAGTATTTT. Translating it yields CSARDSGSLWITDTQYF.

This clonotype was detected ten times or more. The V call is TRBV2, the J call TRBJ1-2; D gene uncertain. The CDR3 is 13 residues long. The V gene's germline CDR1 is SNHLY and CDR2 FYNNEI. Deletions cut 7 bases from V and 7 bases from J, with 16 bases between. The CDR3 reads CASTPEGLGGYTF. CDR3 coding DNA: TGTGCCAGCACACCGGAGGGTCTTGGTGGCTACACCTTC.

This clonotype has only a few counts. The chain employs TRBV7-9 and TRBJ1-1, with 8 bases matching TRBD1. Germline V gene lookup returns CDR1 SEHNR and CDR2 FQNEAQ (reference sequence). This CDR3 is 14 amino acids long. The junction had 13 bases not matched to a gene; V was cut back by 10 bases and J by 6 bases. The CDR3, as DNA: TGTGCCACCTCTGGACAGGGACAGTCGGCTGAAGCTTTCTTT. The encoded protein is CATSGQGQSAEAFF.

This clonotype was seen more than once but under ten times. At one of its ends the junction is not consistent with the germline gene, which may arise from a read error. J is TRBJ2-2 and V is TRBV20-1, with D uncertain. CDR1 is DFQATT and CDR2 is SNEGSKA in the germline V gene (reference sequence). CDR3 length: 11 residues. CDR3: CGAPYTGELFF. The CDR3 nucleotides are TGCGGTGCTCCTTACACCGGGGAGCTGTTTTTT.